The present TCR beta chain was sequenced within a study of T cell repertoires in cytomegalovirus infection. Broader study findings: CMV-specific TCR beta clonotypes restricted by HLA-C were the ones dominating the ex vivo response. Carriers of CMV and the relevant HLA type were discriminated by public TCR beta frequency.

V lost 5 bases to trimming and J lost 3 bases; unmatched junction nucleotides: 5. The CDR3 covers 14 residues. In germline, CDR1 is LNHDA, CDR2 SQIVND (reference sequence). MiXCR, run by TCRdb on the reads, gives a single entry per CDR3 protein. Here the sample spans around 71,000 distinct CDR3 sequences, approximately 20% being singletons. For this clonotype: Its antigen is as yet unknown.

This TCR derives from a human donor in good health (CMV status not recorded). Some clones in this sample may be carry-over from other donors' samples. Sequenced material: CD8+ T cells from cultured PBMCs, taken from culture after CMV antigen stimulation. The rearrangement links TRBV19 to TRBJ2-7; 9 bases agree with TRBD1. This CDR3 is CASSPRDRDYEQYF. The CDR3 DNA reads TGTGCCAGTAGTCCCCGGGACAGGGACTACGAGCAGTACTTC.